This T cell receptor (beta chain) was observed in a study of cytomegalovirus exposure and HLA in healthy donors. General study results and limits: Data from an earlier analysis indicated that most TCR beta V segments were productive either about 90% or about 30% of the time. The HLA-A and HLA-B alleles of most subjects were reportedly predicted accurately from TCR beta sequences.

Note on this clone: Its antigen remains unidentified.

Amplification used 60 Vbeta primers and 13 Jbeta primers. Sequenced by immunoSEQ multiplex PCR; TCRdb stores in-frame clones only, minus some. Here the sample spans 60,000 to 85,000 clones, over 70% being singletons. V shed 3 bases, J shed 6 bases, and the junction held 5 bases outside the gene matches. This CDR3 spans 14 amino acids. Germline CDR1 is SQVTM and CDR2 is ANQGSEA. This receptor was taken from a human donor in good health. This rearrangement joins TRBV29-1 to TRBJ1-2; 12 nucleotides match TRBD1. The sample was PBMCs. The CDR3 region has the DNA TGCAGCGTTGACCGGGACAGGGGGCGCGATGGCTACACCTTC. This encodes CSVDRDRGRDGYTF. Looking up the rest from reference TRBV29-1 and TRBJ1-2 gives the full variable domain: SAVISQKPSRDICQRGTSLTIQCQVDSQVTMMFWYRQQPGQSLTLIATANQGSEATYESGFVIDKFPISRPNLTFSTLTVSNMSPEDSSIYLCSVDRDRGRDGYTFGSGTRLTVV.